This T cell receptor (beta chain) was identified during a study of blood T cells in healthy people across ages. Caucasian individuals from Russia who were healthy and aged 6 to 90 acted as donors. The V and J ends lost 3 bases and 4 bases respectively, with 9 bases between them. The CDR3 is 13 residues long. The germline CDR1 and CDR2 sequences are ENHRY and SYGVKD. A second PCR, run for roughly 7 to 12 cycles, used a sample-barcoded 5' primer plus a J-beta primer mix. TCRdb ran MiXCR on the 5' RACE reads and lists one entry per CDR3 protein. The sample lists roughly 2 million distinct CDR3 sequences, roughly 52% occurring once.

The V gene is TRBV10-3, the J gene TRBJ1-2; no clear D gene. Input material: blood. The sequence derives from a woman between 35 and 50 years old in good health. The CDR3 here is CAISDMGFYGYTF. Written as DNA, the CDR3 is TGTGCCATCAGTGATATGGGGTTCTATGGCTACACCTTC.